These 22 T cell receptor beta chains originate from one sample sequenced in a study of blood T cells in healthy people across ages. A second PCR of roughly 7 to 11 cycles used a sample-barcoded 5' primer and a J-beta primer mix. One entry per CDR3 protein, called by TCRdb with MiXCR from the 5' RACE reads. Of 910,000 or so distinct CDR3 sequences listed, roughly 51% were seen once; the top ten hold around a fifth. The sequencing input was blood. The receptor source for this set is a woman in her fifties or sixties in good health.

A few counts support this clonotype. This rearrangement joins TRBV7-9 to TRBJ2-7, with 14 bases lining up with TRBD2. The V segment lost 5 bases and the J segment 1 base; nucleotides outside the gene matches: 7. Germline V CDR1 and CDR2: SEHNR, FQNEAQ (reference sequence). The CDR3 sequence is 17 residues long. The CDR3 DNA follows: TGTGCCAGCAGCAGGGGACTAGCGGGAGAAAAATCCTACGAGCAGTACTTC. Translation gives CASSRGLAGEKSYEQYF.

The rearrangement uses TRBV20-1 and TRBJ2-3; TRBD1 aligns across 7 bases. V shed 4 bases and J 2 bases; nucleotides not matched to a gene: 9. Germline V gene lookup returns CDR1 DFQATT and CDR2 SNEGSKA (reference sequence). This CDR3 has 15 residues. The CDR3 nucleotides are TGCAGTGCTAACCCCGACAGGGCGTACACAGATACGCAGTATTTT. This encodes CSANPDRAYTDTQYF.

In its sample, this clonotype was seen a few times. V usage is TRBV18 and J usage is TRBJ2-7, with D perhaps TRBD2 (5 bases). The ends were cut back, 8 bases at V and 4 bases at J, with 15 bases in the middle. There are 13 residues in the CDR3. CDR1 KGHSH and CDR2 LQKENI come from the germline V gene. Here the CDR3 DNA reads TGTGCCAGCAGAGCGGACCTCAATTACGAGCAGTACTTC. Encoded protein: CASRADLNYEQYF.

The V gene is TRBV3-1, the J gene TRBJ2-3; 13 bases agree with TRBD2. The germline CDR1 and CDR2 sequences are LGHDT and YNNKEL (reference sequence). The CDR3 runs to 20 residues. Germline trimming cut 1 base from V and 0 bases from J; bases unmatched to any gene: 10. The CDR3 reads CASSQGLAGGHSASTDTQYF. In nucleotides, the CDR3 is TGTGCCAGCAGCCAAGGACTAGCGGGAGGCCACAGTGCTAGCACAGATACGCAGTATTTT.

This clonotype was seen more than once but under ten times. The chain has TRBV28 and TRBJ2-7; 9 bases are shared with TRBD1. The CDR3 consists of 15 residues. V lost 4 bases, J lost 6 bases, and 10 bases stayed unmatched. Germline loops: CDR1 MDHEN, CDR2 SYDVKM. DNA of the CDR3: TGTGCCAGCAGTTCCCCAGACAGGGGGTCTCGCGAGCAGTACTTC. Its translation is CASSSPDRGSREQYF.

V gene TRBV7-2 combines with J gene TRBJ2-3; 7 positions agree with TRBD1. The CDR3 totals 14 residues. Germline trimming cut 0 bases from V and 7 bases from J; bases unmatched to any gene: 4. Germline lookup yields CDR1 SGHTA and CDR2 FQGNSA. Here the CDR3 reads CASSLAKGGNTQYF. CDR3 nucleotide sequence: TGTGCCAGCAGCTTAGCGAAAGGGGGCAATACGCAGTATTTT.

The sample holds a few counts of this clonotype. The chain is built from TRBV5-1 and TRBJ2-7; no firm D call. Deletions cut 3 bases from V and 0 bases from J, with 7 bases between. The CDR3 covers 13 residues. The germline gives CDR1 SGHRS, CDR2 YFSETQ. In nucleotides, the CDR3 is TGCGCCAGCAGCTACATTCCCTCCTACGAGCAGTACTTC. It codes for CASSYIPSYEQYF.

CDR3 sequence (DNA): TGTGCCAGCAGCACAGGGACAGGGGGCGTAGGGGATACGCAGTATTTT. Amino acids: CASSTGTGGVGDTQYF. The rearrangement uses TRBV5-6 and TRBJ2-3; 12 bases fit TRBD1. Germline V gene lookup returns CDR1 SGHDT and CDR2 YYEEEE. The CDR3 sequence is 16 residues long. Trimming removed 4 bases from V and 6 bases from J; junction bases left unmatched: 9.

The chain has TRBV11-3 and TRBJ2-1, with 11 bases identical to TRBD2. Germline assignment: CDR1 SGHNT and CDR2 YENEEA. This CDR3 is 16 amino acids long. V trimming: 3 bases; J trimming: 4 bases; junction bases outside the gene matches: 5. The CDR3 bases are TGTGCCAGCAGCTTTGGGGGGACTAGCGGTTACAATGAGCAGTTCTTC. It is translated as CASSFGGTSGYNEQFF.

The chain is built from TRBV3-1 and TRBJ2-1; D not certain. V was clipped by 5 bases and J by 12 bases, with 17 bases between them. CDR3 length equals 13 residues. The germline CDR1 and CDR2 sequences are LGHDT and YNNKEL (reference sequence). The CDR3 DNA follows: TGTGCCAGCAGCTCCCAAGATCCTAGTCGGCAGTTCTTC. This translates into CASSSQDPSRQFF.

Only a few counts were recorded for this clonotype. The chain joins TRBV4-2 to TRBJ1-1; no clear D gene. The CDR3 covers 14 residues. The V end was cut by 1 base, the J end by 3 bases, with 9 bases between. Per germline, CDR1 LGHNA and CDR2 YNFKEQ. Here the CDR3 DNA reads TGTGCCAGCAGCCAAGTAGGGCCCCACACTGAAGCTTTCTTT. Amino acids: CASSQVGPHTEAFF.

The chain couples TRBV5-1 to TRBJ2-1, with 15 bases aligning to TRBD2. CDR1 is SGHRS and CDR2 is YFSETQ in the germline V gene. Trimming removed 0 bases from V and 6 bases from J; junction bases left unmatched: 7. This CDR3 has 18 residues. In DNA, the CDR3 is TGCGCCAGCAGCTTGGGGGGGACTAGCGGGAGGACGGGCAATGAGCAGTTCTTC. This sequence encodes CASSLGGTSGRTGNEQFF.

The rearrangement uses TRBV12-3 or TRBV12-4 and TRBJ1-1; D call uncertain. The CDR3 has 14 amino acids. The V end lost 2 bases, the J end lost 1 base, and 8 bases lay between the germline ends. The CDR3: CASSLPGKNTEAFF. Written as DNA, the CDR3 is TGTGCCAGCAGTTTACCGGGGAAGAACACTGAAGCTTTCTTT.

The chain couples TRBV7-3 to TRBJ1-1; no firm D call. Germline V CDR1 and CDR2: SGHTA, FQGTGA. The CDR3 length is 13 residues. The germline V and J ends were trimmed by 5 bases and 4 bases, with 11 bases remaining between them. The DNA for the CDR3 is TGTGCCAGCAGCCCCGGGGTGCTCACTGAAGCTTTCTTT. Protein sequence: CASSPGVLTEAFF. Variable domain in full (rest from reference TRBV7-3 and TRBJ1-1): GAGVSQTPSNKVTEKGKYVELRCDPISGHTALYWYRQSLGQGPEFLIYFQGTGAADDSGLPNDRFFAVRPEGSVSTLKIQRTERGDSAVYLCASSPGVLTEAFFGQGTRLTVV.

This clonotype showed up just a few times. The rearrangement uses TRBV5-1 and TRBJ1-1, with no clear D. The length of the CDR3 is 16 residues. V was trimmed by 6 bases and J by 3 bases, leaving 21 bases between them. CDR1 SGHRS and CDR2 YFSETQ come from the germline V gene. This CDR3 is CASNFDPGRRDTEAFF. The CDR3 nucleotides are TGCGCCAGCAACTTTGATCCAGGTAGAAGGGACACTGAAGCTTTCTTT.

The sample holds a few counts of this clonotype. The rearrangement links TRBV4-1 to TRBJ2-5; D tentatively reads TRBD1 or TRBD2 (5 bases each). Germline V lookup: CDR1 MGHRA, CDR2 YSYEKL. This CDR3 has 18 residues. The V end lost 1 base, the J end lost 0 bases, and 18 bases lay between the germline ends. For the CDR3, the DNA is TGCGCCAGCAGCCAAGTCGGGGCACATTTTCGGTACCAAGAGACCCAGTACTTC. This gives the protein CASSQVGAHFRYQETQYF.

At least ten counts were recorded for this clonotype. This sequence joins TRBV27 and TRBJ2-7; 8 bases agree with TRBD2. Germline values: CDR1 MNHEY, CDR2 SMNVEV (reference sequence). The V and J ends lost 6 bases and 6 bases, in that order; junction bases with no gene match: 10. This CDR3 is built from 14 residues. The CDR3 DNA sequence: TGTGCCAGCAGCCGAACGGGGGGGCTTGGCGAGCAGTACTTC. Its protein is CASSRTGGLGEQYF.

The CDR3 reads CASCRTSGSFGANVLTF. The CDR3 DNA is TGTGCCAGCTGTCGGACTAGCGGGAGTTTTGGGGCCAACGTCCTGACTTTC. The chain is built from TRBV28 and TRBJ2-6; 13 bases are a match to TRBD2. After removal of 8 bases from V and 3 bases from J, the junction contained 7 bases not matched to a gene. This CDR3 is 17 amino acids long. Germline CDR1 MDHEN, CDR2 SYDVKM.

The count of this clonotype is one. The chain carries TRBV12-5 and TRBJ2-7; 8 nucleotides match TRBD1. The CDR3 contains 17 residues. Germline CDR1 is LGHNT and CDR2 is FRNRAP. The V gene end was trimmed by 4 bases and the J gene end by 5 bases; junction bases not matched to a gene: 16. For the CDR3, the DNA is TGTGCTAGTGGTTCGCCGGACCGGGACAGGATTAGCGACGAGCAGTACTTC. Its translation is CASGSPDRDRISDEQYF.

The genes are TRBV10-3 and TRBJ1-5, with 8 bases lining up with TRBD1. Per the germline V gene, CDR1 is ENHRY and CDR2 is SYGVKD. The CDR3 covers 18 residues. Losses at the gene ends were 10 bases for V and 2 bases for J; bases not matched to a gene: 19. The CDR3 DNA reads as TGTGCCAACCCAATCCCTGACAGGGGCAGTACTTGCAATCAGCCCCAGCATTTT. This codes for CANPIPDRGSTCNQPQHF.

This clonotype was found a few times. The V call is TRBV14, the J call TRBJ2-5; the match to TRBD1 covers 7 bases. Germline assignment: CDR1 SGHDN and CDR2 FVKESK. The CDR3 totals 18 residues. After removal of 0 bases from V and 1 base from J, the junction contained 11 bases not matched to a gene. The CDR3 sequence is CASSQDLNRGDSQETQYF. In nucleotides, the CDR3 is TGTGCCAGCAGCCAAGATCTAAATCGAGGGGACAGCCAAGAGACCCAGTACTTC.

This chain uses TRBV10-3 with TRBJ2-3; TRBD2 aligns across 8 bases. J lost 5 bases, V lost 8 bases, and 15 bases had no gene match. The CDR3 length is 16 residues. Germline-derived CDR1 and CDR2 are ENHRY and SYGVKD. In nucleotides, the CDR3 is TGTGCCATCCAAGAACAAGCGGGAGTGGGGGGAGATACGCAGTATTTT. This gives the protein CAIQEQAGVGGDTQYF.